Described below is a single T cell receptor (beta chain) sequence and its context. The whole isolated RNA underwent reverse transcription, so sequencing captured expressed TCRB transcripts. This table comes from immunoSEQ multiplex PCR, and its TCRdb copy is limited to in-frame clones, with some not included. This sample has 150,000 or so clones; about a tenth occur once, and the top ten carry roughly 0.74%. The germline V gene encodes CDR1 LNHDA and CDR2 SQIVND (reference sequence). The CDR3 has 14 residues. Trimming shortened V by 3 bases and J by 0 bases, and 3 bases separated the two germline ends. The record originates from a study of beta chain features in type 1 diabetes. Turning to the study itself: The study examined around 98,000,000 sorted cells across all samples.

The source is a man between 18 and 35 years old in good health. The sample was central memory CD4+ T cells from blood. V is TRBV19 and J is TRBJ2-6; no definite D call. In nucleotides, the CDR3 is TGTGCCAGTAGTATTTACTCTGGGGCCAACGTCCTGACTTTC. Translating it yields CASSIYSGANVLTF.